The sequence of this TCR beta chain was determined in a study of cytomegalovirus exposure and HLA in healthy donors. The V end was cut by 2 bases, the J end by 0 bases, with 8 bases between. CDR3 length: 14 amino acids. Germline lookup yields CDR1 MNHNY and CDR2 SVGAGI (reference sequence). The PCR ran on 60 Vbeta and 13 Jbeta primers. As processed by the authors: Later, an analysis found about 83 million unique TCR beta chains, and roughly 10 million of these were shared. Sequencing was performed with immunoSEQ multiplex PCR; in TCRdb, only in-frame clones are kept and a portion is missing. V, J and clone size reflect that table, while D and trimming were determined from the DNA. In the table there are fewer than 250,000 clones, about 82% of which are singletons.

The chain recombines TRBV6-6 with TRBJ2-7; D is ambiguous. This clonotype originated in a man younger than 40 in good health and CMV-seronegative. Sequencing was performed on PBMCs. CDR3 coding DNA: TGTGCCAGCAGTTACGGTACAGCCTCCTACGAGCAGTACTTC. It encodes CASSYGTASYEQYF.